This T cell receptor beta chain was recorded in a study of molecular identifiers for immune sequencing clone quantification. Notes on the study in general: Over 98% of CMV-specific effector molecules, but under 1% of naive ones, were in clones above 20 copies.

This clonotype showed up just a few times. Its antigen is as yet unknown. TCRdb ran MiXCR on the PCR reads and lists one entry per CDR3 protein. The sample consists of about half a million distinct CDR3 sequences, over 20% of them appearing once. Input for naive CD8 libraries was about 19,000 to 1,100,000 sorted cells; the RNA fraction used was 10%, 30% or 50%. As CD8+CD4-CCR7+CD45RA+ cells, naive CD8 T cells were sorted. The V end was cut by 5 bases, the J end by 2 bases, with 16 bases between. The CDR3 is made up of 15 amino acids. Germline CDR1 reads SGDLS; CDR2 reads YYNGEE. The rearrangement links TRBV9 to TRBJ2-5, with a possible D match to TRBD2 (6 bases). The receptor's source is a human donor in good health. Some libraries in this study had Jurkat cell RNA spiked in. Sequencing was done on a sample of naive CD8+ T cells from blood, with Jurkat cell RNA spiked in. The sample's subset: FACS-sorted CD8+CD4-CCR7+CD45RA+ naive T cells. The CDR3 nucleotides read TGTGCCAGCAGTGATGGGGGAGGTGGACAAGAGACCCAGTACTTC. This encodes CASSDGGGGQETQYF.